The clone carrying this T cell receptor beta chain was recorded once. This record belongs to a study of blood T cell repertoires in COVID-19. Study-level information: PBMCs, B-cell-depleted T cells, or T cells provided the cDNA or gDNA that made up the material.

Trimming left V 1 base short and J 3 bases short, with 12 bases between. The CDR3 has 16 amino acids. Germline-derived CDR1 and CDR2 are MNHNS and SASEGT. Assay: immunoSEQ multiplex PCR; the TCRdb copy retains only in-frame clones and omits some. The repertoire holds about 260,000 clones, with around 78% as singletons. Specimen: peripheral blood. This sequence joins TRBV6-1 and TRBJ2-2; D may be TRBD2 (6 bases). This clonotype was sampled from a man aged 55 to 70 who had recovered from COVID-19. The CDR3: CASSEGARRDTGELFF. CDR3 nucleotides: TGTGCCAGCAGTGAAGGTGCTAGGAGGGACACCGGGGAGCTGTTTTTT.